The clone carrying this T cell receptor (beta chain) appeared a single time. The antigen remains undetermined. This sample's time point: 4-8 weeks after completion of therapy. Drug-resistant or recurrent cytomegalovirus affected these solid-organ transplant recipient patients. This specimen comes from a study of T cell therapy after organ transplantation. The CDR3 spans 14 residues. The V and J ends lost 10 bases and 2 bases, in that order; junction bases with no gene match: 10. Germline V CDR1 and CDR2: MNHEY, SVGAGI. The data were produced by immunoSEQ multiplex PCR, yet TCRdb's version contains in-frame clones alone and is incomplete. The sample records 4,500 or so clones, approximately 70% being singletons. Study-wide points: Nonresponders had marked pretherapy clonal expansions and little post-therapy change. Post-therapy reconstitution appeared to include transferred and endogenous clonotypes.

The chain uses TRBV6-5 and TRBJ2-7; 8 bases align to TRBD1. The sample here was CD8+ T cells from blood, taken after autologous CMV-specific T cell therapy. The TCR was taken from a human patient who had received a solid organ transplant and had CMV disease. Some T cells may be supplied by the graft donor. CDR3 coding DNA: TGTGCCAACCCGGCCAGGACAGGGACCTACGAGCAGTACTTC. Its translation: CANPARTGTYEQYF.